A single sample gave rise to the 29 T cell receptor beta chains below, sequenced in a study of blood T cell repertoires in COVID-19. The method was immunoSEQ multiplex PCR; TCRdb's version includes in-frame clones alone and lacks a portion of them. The sample yields around 400,000 clones, around 92% seen once. The specimen sequenced was peripheral blood. The receptors originated from a man aged 40-50 years with acute or convalescent COVID-19.

The chain combines TRBV10-3 with TRBJ1-1, with no clear D. Germline assignment: CDR1 ENHRY and CDR2 SYGVKD. CDR3 length equals 17 residues. The V end was cut by 0 bases, the J end by 1 base, with 15 bases between. The CDR3 spells CAISESMAGSSNTEAFF. CDR3 DNA sequence: TGTGCCATCAGTGAGTCGATGGCTGGCAGTTCGAACACTGAAGCTTTCTTT.

In its sample, this clone was seen a few times. The chain couples TRBV6-5 to TRBJ2-7; D is perhaps TRBD2 (6 bases). V was cut by 6 bases and J by 0 bases, with 9 bases left in between. The CDR3 spans 13 residues. Per germline, CDR1 MNHEY and CDR2 SVGAGI. The CDR3 loop reads CASSAGRSYEQYF. For the CDR3, the DNA is TGTGCCAGCAGCGCGGGACGCTCCTACGAGCAGTACTTC.

This clone was detected once. The gene calls are TRBV7-2 and TRBJ1-5; a weak D match, TRBD1 (6 bases). CDR1 and CDR2 (germline): SGHTA, FQGNSA. The ends were cut back, 6 bases at V and 2 bases at J, with 14 bases in the middle. The CDR3 is made up of 15 amino acids. This CDR3 is CASRTRGGGNQPQHF. In nucleotides, the CDR3 is TGTGCCAGCAGAACAAGGGGGGGCGGCAATCAGCCCCAGCATTTT.

As concerns this clone: The same CDR3 arises from other DNA sequences in this sample as well. V and J are TRBV29-1 and TRBJ2-7; 7 bases fit TRBD1. Germline V CDR1 and CDR2: SQVTM, ANQGSEA. This CDR3 comprises 11 residues. V lost 6 bases to trimming and J lost 4 bases; unmatched junction nucleotides: 3. As DNA, the CDR3 is TGCAGCGTGGGACAGACTTACGAGCAGTACTTC. Translating gives CSVGQTYEQYF.

This clone was counted a single time. V usage is TRBV5-1 and J usage is TRBJ1-2; 7 positions match TRBD1. Losses at the gene ends were 3 bases for V and 7 bases for J; bases not matched to a gene: 3. The CDR3 length is 12 residues. CDR1 SGHRS and CDR2 YFSETQ come from the germline V gene. CDR3 in DNA: TGCGCCAGCAGCTGGGACAGCATTGGCTACACCTTC. Translating gives CASSWDSIGYTF. Full variable domain (outside the CDR3, taken from reference TRBV5-1 and TRBJ1-2): KAGVTQTPRYLIKTRGQQVTLSCSPISGHRSVSWYQQTPGQGLQFLFEYFSETQRNKGNFPGRFSGRQFSNSRSEMNVSTLELGDSALYLCASSWDSIGYTFGSGTRLTVV.

The chain recombines TRBV6-6 with TRBJ1-2; 7 positions agree with TRBD1. This CDR3 is built from 12 residues. After removal of 11 bases from V and 0 bases from J, the junction contained 3 bases not matched to a gene. Germline V gene lookup returns CDR1 MNHNY and CDR2 SVGAGI (reference sequence). CDR3 in amino acids: CAGTGANYGYTF. Here the CDR3 DNA reads TGTGCCGGCACAGGGGCTAACTATGGCTACACCTTC.

The V and J genes are TRBV4-3 and TRBJ1-2; 9 nucleotides line up with TRBD1. CDR1 and CDR2 (germline): LGHNA, YSLEER. The CDR3 is 16 amino acids. The V segment lost 0 bases and the J segment 6 bases; nucleotides outside the gene matches: 8. DNA of the CDR3: TGCGCCAGCAGCCAAGATTTAGCGGACAGGGGAAATGGCTACACCTTC. It codes for CASSQDLADRGNGYTF.

V is TRBV7-8 and J is TRBJ2-2, with a weak D call TRBD1 (6 bases). Germline V gene data show CDR1 as SGHVS and CDR2 as FQNEAQ. V lost 6 bases and J 2 bases, leaving 13 bases between the germline ends. CDR3 length equals 15 residues. The CDR3 sequence: CASRRTVVNTGELFF. The CDR3 DNA follows: TGTGCCAGCAGACGGACAGTTGTTAACACCGGGGAGCTGTTTTTT.

This clone was seen just once. The V gene is TRBV30, the J gene TRBJ2-7, with TRBD1 as a possible D gene (6 bases). Trimming took off 2 bases at V and 0 bases at J, with 20 bases between the two ends. CDR1 and CDR2 (germline): GTSNPN, SVGIG (reference sequence). The length of the CDR3 is 17 residues. The CDR3 DNA reads as TGTGCCTGGAGTCCGCTGTCCGGGACAAGCTACTCCTACGAGCAGTACTTC. Translating gives CAWSPLSGTSYSYEQYF. The entire variable domain, with the rest obtained from reference TRBV30 and TRBJ2-7, is as follows: SQTIHQWPATLVQPVGSPLSLECTVEGTSNPNLYWYRQAAGRGLQLLFYSVGIGQISSEVPQNLSASRPQDRQFILSSKKLLLSDSGFYLCAWSPLSGTSYSYEQYFGPGTRLTVT.

The chain employs TRBV7-8 and TRBJ1-1; D gene unclear. Per germline, CDR1 SGHVS and CDR2 FQNEAQ. The CDR3 covers 15 residues. Trimming shortened V by 5 bases and J by 4 bases, and 17 bases separated the two germline ends. The CDR3 spells CASSSGPLLGTEAFF. DNA of the CDR3: TGTGCCAGCAGCAGCGGGCCCCTGCTCGGCACTGAAGCTTTCTTT.

This clone showed up just once. The chain couples TRBV27 to TRBJ2-1; 11 bases match TRBD2. After removal of 5 bases from V and 16 bases from J, the junction contained 13 bases not matched to a gene. CDR3 length: 14 amino acids. Germline CDR1 reads MNHEY; CDR2 reads SMNVEV (reference sequence). This CDR3 is CASSPWGSGGVVFF. The CDR3, as DNA: TGTGCCAGCAGTCCCTGGGGTAGCGGGGGGGTGGTTTTCTTC.

Regarding this clone: The sample holds other DNA sequences that translate to the same CDR3. V gene TRBV28 combines with J gene TRBJ1-5, with 7 bases identical to TRBD1. This CDR3 contains 17 residues. The J segment lost 0 bases and the V segment lost 5 bases, leaving 10 bases of the junction unmatched. Germline V gene data show CDR1 as MDHEN and CDR2 as SYDVKM. The CDR3 loop reads CASSRQGRGYSNQPQHF. The CDR3 DNA follows: TGTGCCAGCAGTCGACAGGGTCGGGGGTATAGCAATCAGCCCCAGCATTTT. Full variable domain (outside the CDR3, taken from reference TRBV28 and TRBJ1-5): DVKVTQSSRYLVKRTGEKVFLECVQDMDHENMFWYRQDPGLGLRLIYFSYDVKMKEKGDIPEGYSVSREKKERFSLILESASTNQTSMYLCASSRQGRGYSNQPQHFGDGTRLSIL.

The V call is TRBV4-3, the J call TRBJ2-2; 10 bases fit TRBD2. Germline CDR1 is LGHNA and CDR2 is YSLEER. V lost 0 bases to trimming and J lost 6 bases; unmatched junction nucleotides: 4. The CDR3 is 16 residues long. CDR3 residues: CASSQDPSGGAGELFF. The CDR3 DNA reads TGCGCCAGCAGCCAAGATCCCAGCGGGGGGGCCGGGGAGCTGTTTTTT.

The V and J genes are TRBV30 and TRBJ1-1, with a tentative D call TRBD1 (5 bases). V lost 1 base and J 0 bases, leaving 9 bases between the germline ends. CDR1 and CDR2 from the germline V gene are GTSNPN and SVGIG (reference sequence). The CDR3 is made up of 14 amino acids. The CDR3 is CAWSADRLNTEAFF. The DNA for the CDR3 is TGTGCCTGGAGTGCAGACAGACTGAACACTGAAGCTTTCTTT. The full variable domain, with the rest looked up from reference TRBV30 and TRBJ1-1, is SQTIHQWPATLVQPVGSPLSLECTVEGTSNPNLYWYRQAAGRGLQLLFYSVGIGQISSEVPQNLSASRPQDRQFILSSKKLLLSDSGFYLCAWSADRLNTEAFFGQGTRLTVV.

V usage is TRBV12-3 or TRBV12-4 and J usage is TRBJ1-2; D not certain. V lost 5 bases to trimming and J lost 7 bases, with 11 bases between them. The CDR3 sequence is 12 residues long. CDR3 in DNA: TGTGCCAGCAGTCTTACCTCGGGTGGCTACACCTTC. It translates to CASSLTSGGYTF.

In its sample, this clone was seen once. The V and J genes are TRBV7-9 and TRBJ1-4, with 7 bases matching TRBD1. CDR3 length equals 15 residues. Germline CDR1 reads SEHNR; CDR2 reads FQNEAQ (reference sequence). Losses at the gene ends were 1 base for V and 6 bases for J; bases not matched to a gene: 5. The CDR3 nucleotides read TGTGCCAGCAGCTTAGTTAGGGGGCGAGATGAAAAACTGTTTTTT. Amino acids: CASSLVRGRDEKLFF.

This chain joins TRBV9 and TRBJ1-2, with D hard to call. This CDR3 is 10 amino acids long. The V end lost 4 bases, the J end lost 13 bases, and 11 bases lay between the germline ends. Germline V gives CDR1 SGDLS, CDR2 YYNGEE. The CDR3 region is CASSLGASTF. The CDR3 DNA reads TGTGCCAGCAGCCTAGGAGCGAGCACCTTC.

The chain uses TRBV10-2 and TRBJ2-1; 13 bases align to TRBD2. Germline CDR1 WSHSY, CDR2 SAAADI. CDR3 length equals 16 residues. The V segment lost 6 bases and the J segment 2 bases; nucleotides outside the gene matches: 4. The CDR3 loop reads CASSTGLAGAYNEQFF. The CDR3 region has the DNA TGCGCCAGCAGCACCGGACTAGCGGGGGCCTACAATGAGCAGTTCTTC.

Only one count was recorded for this clone. This CDR3 reads CAISGSSTSGRAERQFF. CDR3 sequence (DNA): TGTGCCATCAGTGGGAGCTCCACTAGCGGGAGGGCTGAAAGGCAGTTCTTC. The chain links TRBV10-3 to TRBJ2-1; 13 nucleotides align to TRBD2. V lost 4 bases to trimming and J lost 12 bases; unmatched junction nucleotides: 15. CDR3 length: 17 residues. Germline CDR1 ENHRY, CDR2 SYGVKD.

Regarding this clone: Germline and junction disagree at one end, which may indicate a read error. V gene TRBV6-2 or TRBV6-3 combines with J gene TRBJ2-7; 10 bases align to TRBD1. Germline assignment: CDR1 MNHEY and CDR2 SVGEGT. The CDR3 loop spans 11 amino acids. The CDR3 here is CASSRGTGVEF. As DNA, the CDR3 is TGTGCCAGCAGCCGCGGGACAGGGGTCGAGTTC.

The J gene is TRBJ2-2, the V gene TRBV7-3, with D perhaps matching TRBD2 (6 bases). The germline gives CDR1 SGHTA, CDR2 FQGTGA. This CDR3 spans 16 amino acids. With 5 bases removed from V and 6 bases from J, the gap between germline ends came to 19 bases. In nucleotides, the CDR3 is TGTGCCAGCAGCAACCAAGCCTCGGCGGGGCCCGGGGAGCTGTTTTTT. Its protein product is CASSNQASAGPGELFF.

This clone was seen ten or more times. Other DNA sequences from this sample encode an identical CDR3 as well. Here the CDR3 DNA reads TGTGCCAGCAGCTTGCCAGGGAAGGAGACCCAGTACTTC. This translates into CASSLPGKETQYF. The V call is TRBV5-5, the J call TRBJ2-5; TRBD1 is a possible D gene (5 bases). The germline V and J ends were trimmed by 1 base and 5 bases, with 9 bases remaining between them. CDR1 is SGHKS and CDR2 is YYEKEE in the germline V gene (reference sequence). This CDR3 has 13 residues.

This clone was recorded once. The chain links TRBV7-3 to TRBJ2-1, with 7 bases fitting TRBD2. Germline loops: CDR1 SGHTA, CDR2 FQGTGA. V shed 5 bases and J 0 bases; nucleotides not matched to a gene: 4. The CDR3 loop spans 15 amino acids. CDR3 DNA sequence: TGTGCCAGCAGCCCTAGCGGCCGCTCCTACAATGAGCAGTTCTTC. Its protein product is CASSPSGRSYNEQFF.

J is TRBJ1-2 and V is TRBV27, with unresolved D. Germline V gene sequence: CDR1 MNHEY, CDR2 SMNVEV (reference sequence). The CDR3 runs 14 residues. Trimming left V 4 bases short and J 0 bases short, with 9 bases between. The CDR3 nucleotides are TGTGCCAGCAGTTGGAGGGAAACTAACTATGGCTACACCTTC. Amino acids: CASSWRETNYGYTF.

The chain links TRBV6-6 to TRBJ1-1; TRBD1 matches 9 bases. The germline V gene has CDR1 MNHNY and CDR2 SVGAGI (reference sequence). V was clipped by 0 bases and J by 4 bases; unmatched bases: 0. The CDR3 contains 14 residues. As DNA, the CDR3 is TGTGCCAGCAGTTACTCGACAGGGGGCACTGAAGCTTTCTTT. Translation gives CASSYSTGGTEAFF.

The chain has TRBV6-5 and TRBJ2-1, with 8 bases matching TRBD1. CDR3 length equals 14 residues. Germline V lookup: CDR1 MNHEY, CDR2 SVGAGI. Unmatched junction bases numbered 6, after V lost 4 bases and J lost 7 bases. The CDR3 DNA is TGTGCCAGCAGTTCCCAGGGGGCGGGTAATGAGCAGTTCTTC. Residues: CASSSQGAGNEQFF.

The chain combines TRBV10-2 with TRBJ2-7, with a possible D match to TRBD1 (5 bases). The germline V gene has CDR1 WSHSY and CDR2 SAAADI. CDR3 size: 13 residues. V was pared by 7 bases and J by 0 bases, with 10 bases between. CDR3 region: CASTRQSSYEQYF. The CDR3 DNA sequence: TGCGCCAGCACTAGACAGAGCTCCTACGAGCAGTACTTC.

This rearrangement joins TRBV6-6 to TRBJ2-7; a weak D match, TRBD1 (6 bases). The CDR3 extends over 14 amino acids. Germline-derived CDR1 and CDR2 are MNHNY and SVGAGI (reference sequence). The V end was cut by 5 bases, the J end by 1 base, with 12 bases between. DNA of the CDR3: TGTGCCAGCAGTAGAGACAGGCGATCCTACGAGCAGTACTTC. It translates to CASSRDRRSYEQYF.

Points on this clone: Other DNA sequences within the sample encode an identical CDR3. The chain couples TRBV12-3 or TRBV12-4 to TRBJ1-1, with no clear D. There are 13 residues in the CDR3. V lost 3 bases and J lost 1, with 6 bases in between. The CDR3 here is CASSFAGNTEAFF. The DNA of the CDR3 is TGTGCCAGCAGTTTTGCCGGGAACACTGAAGCTTTCTTT.